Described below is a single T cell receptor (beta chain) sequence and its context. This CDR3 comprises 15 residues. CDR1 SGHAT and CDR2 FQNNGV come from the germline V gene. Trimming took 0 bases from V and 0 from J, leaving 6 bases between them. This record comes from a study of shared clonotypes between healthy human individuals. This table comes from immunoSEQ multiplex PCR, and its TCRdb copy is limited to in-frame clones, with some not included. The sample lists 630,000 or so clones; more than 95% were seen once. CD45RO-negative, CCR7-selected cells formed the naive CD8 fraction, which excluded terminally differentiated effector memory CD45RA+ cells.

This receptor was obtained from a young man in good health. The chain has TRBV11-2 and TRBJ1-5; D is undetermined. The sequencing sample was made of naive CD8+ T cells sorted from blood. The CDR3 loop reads CASSLELGSNQPQHF. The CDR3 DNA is TGTGCCAGCAGCTTAGAATTGGGTAGCAATCAGCCCCAGCATTTT. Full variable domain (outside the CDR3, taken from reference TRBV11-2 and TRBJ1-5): EAGVAQSPRYKIIEKRQSVAFWCNPISGHATLYWYQQILGQGPKLLIQFQNNGVVDDSQLPKDRFSAERLKGVDSTLKIQPAKLEDSAVYLCASSLELGSNQPQHFGDGTRLSIL.